This T cell receptor beta chain was recorded in a study of identifying expanded T cells in peripheral blood (dated by TCRdb to between 2018 and 2020). For context, the study as a whole: Separate aliquots of the same genomic DNA pool were sequenced to produce technical replicates, and four replicates were compared in pairs. The paper as a whole reports these results and caveats: The authors expected that biological variance in healthy repertoires might rise further over much longer intervals, such as months to years. Both the number of clones called differentially abundant and the false-positive rate were significantly reduced by the beta-binomial model across all healthy-donor time intervals. Between technical replicates the binomial model flagged roughly 1.1 differentially abundant clones, whereas over roughly 2 weeks the binomial model flagged about 15 and over approximately 4 weeks approximately 20. Across all healthy donors, variance in clone template counts between roughly two-week samples was found to increase significantly with total template count.

The germline V gene gives CDR1 as MGHRA and CDR2 as YSYEKL. Trimming at the junction amounts to 4 bases on V and 6 bases on J, and the germline ends lie 9 bases apart. Spanning cysteine to phenylalanine, the CDR3 consists of 13 amino acids. The kept DNA is CDR3 alone, 39 bases in frame from the first base. For this clone: Its antigen is not yet known. Base qualities are missing; no much larger clone stands one base away.

During the collection period, no immune events, such as infections, were documented for the healthy donors. To calibrate time-dependent variance in a beta-binomial model of T-cell clone differential abundance, blood repertoires from healthy donors were used as a training cohort. The training cohort was composed of roughly ten healthy donors, 3 female and 7 male. An age range of roughly 29 to 70 years, with an average of 43 years, was recorded for the donors. Obtained from a commercial supplier, whole blood was collected from each healthy donor at three time points set about 2 weeks apart. For immunosequencing, genomic DNA was extracted from unsorted whole blood. The immunoSEQ Assay, which relies on bias-controlled multiplex PCR amplification of genomic DNA, was used to profile TCRbeta CDR3 regions. The study's processing was this. The absolute abundance of each unique TCRbeta CDR3 region was quantified after sequences were collapsed and filtered. Two models were used to test differential abundance: a binomial model (Fisher-equivalent) and a beta-binomial model that adds time-dependent variance fitted from healthy donors. Any clone with fewer than 5 combined templates was excluded, and a clone was called differentially abundant if its Benjamini-Hochberg FDR was below 0.01. Using the form v = (b*log(k)+a)^2, the beta-binomial variance was modeled as a function of the total template count across the two samples. What TCRdb holds here is the immuneACCESS table cut down to in-frame rearrangements. Part of the clones is not present; checked against another copy, under half of the missing clones reflect an unresolved V gene, and the others are unexplained. D and trimming come from the DNA, and the V and J calls and clone size come from that table. This sample has 100,000 to 150,000 clones in its table, and approximately 88% of those were observed once. Approximately 3% of the sample is held by the ten biggest clonotypes.

Material for sequencing was blood. The rearrangement joined TRBV4-1 to TRBJ2-2; the D region possibly corresponds to TRBD2 (5 bases align). The receptor was derived from a person aged 18 to 70 in good health. The CDR3 reads CASSREGAGELFF. The nucleotides are TGCGCCAGCAGCCGAGAGGGTGCCGGGGAGCTGTTTTTT.